Reported below is one TCR beta chain. The repertoire was sequenced with immunoSEQ multiplex PCR; TCRdb's copy has only in-frame clones and lacks some. This table has a few hundred thousand clones, 70% to 90% appearing once. The data were taken from a study of blood T cell repertoires in COVID-19. Germline values: CDR1 MDHEN, CDR2 SYDVKM. CDR3 size: 15 residues. Unmatched junction bases numbered 6, after V lost 5 bases and J lost 3 bases. Those enrolled, adults aged roughly 18 to 90 years, came from under 25 US areas. Assignment of participants to cohorts was predicated upon participant-reported clinical history.

The chain recombines TRBV28 with TRBJ1-4; the match to TRBD1 covers 7 bases. This TCR came from a man aged 25 to 40 who had recovered from COVID-19. What was sequenced was PBMCs or T cells enriched from blood (not recorded which). DNA for the CDR3: TGTGCCAGCAGTCCCGGACAGGTCCCTAATGAAAAACTGTTTTTT. It translates to CASSPGQVPNEKLFF.